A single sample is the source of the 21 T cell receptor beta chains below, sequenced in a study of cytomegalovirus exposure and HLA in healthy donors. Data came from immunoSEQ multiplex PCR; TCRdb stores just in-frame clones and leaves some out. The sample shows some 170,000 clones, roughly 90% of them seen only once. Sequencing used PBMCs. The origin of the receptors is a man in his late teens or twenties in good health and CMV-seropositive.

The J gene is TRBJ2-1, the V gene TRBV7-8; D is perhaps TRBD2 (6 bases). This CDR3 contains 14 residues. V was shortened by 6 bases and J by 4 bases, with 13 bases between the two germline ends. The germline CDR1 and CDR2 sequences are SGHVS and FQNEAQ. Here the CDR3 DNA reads TGTGCCAGCAGTTTGGGGGGACTGTACAATGAGCAGTTCTTC. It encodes CASSLGGLYNEQFF.

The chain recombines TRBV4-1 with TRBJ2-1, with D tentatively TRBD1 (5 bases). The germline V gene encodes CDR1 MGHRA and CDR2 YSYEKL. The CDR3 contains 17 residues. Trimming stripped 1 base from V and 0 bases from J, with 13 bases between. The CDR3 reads CASSQGKGHSSYNEQFF. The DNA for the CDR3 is TGCGCCAGCAGCCAAGGAAAAGGACACTCCTCCTACAATGAGCAGTTCTTC.

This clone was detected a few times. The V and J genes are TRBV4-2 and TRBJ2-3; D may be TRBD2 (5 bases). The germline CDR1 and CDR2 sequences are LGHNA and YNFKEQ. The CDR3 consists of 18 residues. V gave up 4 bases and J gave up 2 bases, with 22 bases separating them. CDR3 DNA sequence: TGTGCCAGCAGCCTAGGTCACAGTGGTGAGAGGGCCACAGATACGCAGTATTTT. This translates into CASSLGHSGERATDTQYF.

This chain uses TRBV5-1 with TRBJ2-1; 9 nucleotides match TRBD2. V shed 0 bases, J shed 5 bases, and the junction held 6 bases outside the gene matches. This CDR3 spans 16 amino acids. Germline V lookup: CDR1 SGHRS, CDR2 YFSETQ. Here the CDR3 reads CASSLASGRSNNEQFF. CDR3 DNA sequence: TGCGCCAGCAGCTTGGCCAGCGGGAGGTCTAACAATGAGCAGTTCTTC.

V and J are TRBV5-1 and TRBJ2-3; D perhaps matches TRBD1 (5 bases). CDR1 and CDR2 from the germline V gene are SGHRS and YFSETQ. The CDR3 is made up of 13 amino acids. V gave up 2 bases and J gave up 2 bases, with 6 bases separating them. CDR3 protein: CASSFRDTDTQYF. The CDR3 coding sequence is TGCGCCAGCAGCTTCAGGGACACAGATACGCAGTATTTT.

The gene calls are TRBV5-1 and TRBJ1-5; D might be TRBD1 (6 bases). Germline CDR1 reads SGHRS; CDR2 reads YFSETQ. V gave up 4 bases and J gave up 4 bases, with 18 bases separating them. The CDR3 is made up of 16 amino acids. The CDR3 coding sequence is TGCGCCAGCAGCATTAATCCCCGGGACAAAAATCAGCCCCAGCATTTT. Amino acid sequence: CASSINPRDKNQPQHF.

CDR3: CASSYSETQYF. The CDR3 bases are TGTGCCAGCAGTTATTCAGAGACCCAGTACTTC. The V gene is TRBV7-8, the J gene TRBJ2-5, with unresolved D. The V gene lost 6 bases and the J gene lost 4 bases, with 6 bases spanning the gap. The germline gives CDR1 SGHVS, CDR2 FQNEAQ. This CDR3 has 11 amino acids.

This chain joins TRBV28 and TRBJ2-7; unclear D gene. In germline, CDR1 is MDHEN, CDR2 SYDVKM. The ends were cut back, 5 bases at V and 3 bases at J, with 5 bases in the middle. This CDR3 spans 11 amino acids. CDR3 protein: CASSPLYEQYF. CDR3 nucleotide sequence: TGTGCCAGCAGTCCCCTCTACGAGCAGTACTTC.

CDR3 bases: TGTGCCAGTAAGGATGGGCCCGGGGCAGATACGCAGTATTTT. Its translation: CASKDGPGADTQYF. The chain has TRBV19 and TRBJ2-3; tentative D call: TRBD2 (5 bases). This CDR3 has 14 residues. The V end was cut by 7 bases, the J end by 4 bases, with 15 bases between. CDR1 and CDR2 (germline): LNHDA, SQIVND (reference sequence).

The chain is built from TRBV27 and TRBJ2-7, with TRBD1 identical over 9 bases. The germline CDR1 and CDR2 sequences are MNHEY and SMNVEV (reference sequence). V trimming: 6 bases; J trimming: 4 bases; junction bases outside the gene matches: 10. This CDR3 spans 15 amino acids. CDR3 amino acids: CASRPSGTGSYEQYF. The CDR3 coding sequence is TGTGCCAGCAGACCGTCCGGGACAGGGAGTTACGAGCAGTACTTC.

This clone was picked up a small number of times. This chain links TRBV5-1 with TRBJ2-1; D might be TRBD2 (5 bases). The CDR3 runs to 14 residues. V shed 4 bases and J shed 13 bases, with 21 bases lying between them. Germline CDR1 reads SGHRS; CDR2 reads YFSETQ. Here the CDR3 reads CASSPPGIGEKQFF. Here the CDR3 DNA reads TGCGCCAGCAGCCCACCCGGGATTGGAGAAAAACAGTTCTTC.

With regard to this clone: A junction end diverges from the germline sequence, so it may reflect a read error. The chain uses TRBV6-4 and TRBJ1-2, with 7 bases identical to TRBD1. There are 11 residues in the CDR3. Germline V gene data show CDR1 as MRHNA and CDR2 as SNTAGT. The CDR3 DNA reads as TGTGCCAGCAGTGAAACCGGGACAGAAAACTTC. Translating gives CASSETGTENF.

CDR3 loop: CASSSGREGDNEQFF. The CDR3 DNA follows: TGTGCCAGCAGCTCTGGACGGGAGGGTGACAATGAGCAGTTCTTC. This sequence joins TRBV5-4 and TRBJ2-1; 8 bases map to TRBD2. Germline trimming cut 3 bases from V and 5 bases from J; bases unmatched to any gene: 7. Germline-derived CDR1 and CDR2 are SGHNT and YYREEE (reference sequence). The CDR3 loop spans 15 amino acids.

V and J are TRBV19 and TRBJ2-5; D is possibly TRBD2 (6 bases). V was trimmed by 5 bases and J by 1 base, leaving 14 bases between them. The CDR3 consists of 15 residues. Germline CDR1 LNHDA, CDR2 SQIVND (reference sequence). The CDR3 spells CASSLKVGGQETQYF. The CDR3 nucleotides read TGTGCCAGTAGTCTCAAAGTGGGAGGCCAAGAGACCCAGTACTTC.

CDR3 residues: CASGNRVFSGNTIYF. The DNA of the CDR3 is TGTGCCAGCGGAAACAGGGTCTTCTCTGGAAACACCATATATTTT. The V and J genes are TRBV2 and TRBJ1-3; D is possibly TRBD1 (6 bases). V shed 8 bases and J shed 0 bases, with 14 bases lying between them. The CDR3 covers 15 residues. Germline V gene data show CDR1 as SNHLY and CDR2 as FYNNEI. Looking up the rest from reference TRBV2 and TRBJ1-3 gives the full variable domain: EPEVTQTPSHQVTQMGQEVILRCVPISNHLYFYWYRQILGQKVEFLVSFYNNEISEKSEIFDDQFSVERPDGSNFTLKIRSTKLEDSAMYFCASGNRVFSGNTIYFGEGSWLTVV.

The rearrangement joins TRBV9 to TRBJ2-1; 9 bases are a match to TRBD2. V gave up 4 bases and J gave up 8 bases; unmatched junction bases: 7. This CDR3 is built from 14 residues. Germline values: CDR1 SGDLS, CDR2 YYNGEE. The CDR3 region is CASSLAGEVYEQFF. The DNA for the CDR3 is TGTGCCAGCAGCTTAGCGGGAGAGGTCTATGAGCAGTTCTTC.

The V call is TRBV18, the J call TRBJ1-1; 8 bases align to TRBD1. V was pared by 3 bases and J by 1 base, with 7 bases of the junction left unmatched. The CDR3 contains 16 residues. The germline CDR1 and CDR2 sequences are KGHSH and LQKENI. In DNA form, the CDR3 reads TGTGCCAGCTCACCCCCCAACAGGGGGGCGAACACTGAAGCTTTCTTT. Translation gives CASSPPNRGANTEAFF.

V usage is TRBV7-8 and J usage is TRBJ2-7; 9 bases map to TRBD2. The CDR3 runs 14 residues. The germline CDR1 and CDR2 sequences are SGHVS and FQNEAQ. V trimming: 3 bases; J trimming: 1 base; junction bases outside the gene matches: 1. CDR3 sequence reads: CASSLTSGSYEQYF. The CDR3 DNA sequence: TGTGCCAGCAGCTTGACTAGCGGATCCTACGAGCAGTACTTC.

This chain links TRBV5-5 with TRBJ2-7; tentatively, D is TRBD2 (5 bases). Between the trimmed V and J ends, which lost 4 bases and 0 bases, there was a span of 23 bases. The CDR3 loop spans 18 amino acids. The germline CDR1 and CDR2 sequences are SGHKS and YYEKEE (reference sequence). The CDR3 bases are TGTGCCAGCAGCCTGCTTGGCCTCATCGGTGGGAGCTCCTACGAGCAGTACTTC. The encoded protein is CASSLLGLIGGSSYEQYF.

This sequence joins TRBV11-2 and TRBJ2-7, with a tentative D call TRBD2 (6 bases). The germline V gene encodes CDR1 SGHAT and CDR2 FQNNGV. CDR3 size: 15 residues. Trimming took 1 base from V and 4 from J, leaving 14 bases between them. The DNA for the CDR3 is TGTGCCAGCAGCTTAGGAAGTCTAGCGAGATACGAGCAGTACTTC. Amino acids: CASSLGSLARYEQYF.

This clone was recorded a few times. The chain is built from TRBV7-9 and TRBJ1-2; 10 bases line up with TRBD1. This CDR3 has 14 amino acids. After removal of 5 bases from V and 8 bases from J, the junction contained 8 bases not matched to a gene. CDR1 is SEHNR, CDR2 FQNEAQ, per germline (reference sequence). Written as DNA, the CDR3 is TGTGCCAGCAGCCATGGACAGGGGGTAGGGGGCTACACCTTC. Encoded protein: CASSHGQGVGGYTF.